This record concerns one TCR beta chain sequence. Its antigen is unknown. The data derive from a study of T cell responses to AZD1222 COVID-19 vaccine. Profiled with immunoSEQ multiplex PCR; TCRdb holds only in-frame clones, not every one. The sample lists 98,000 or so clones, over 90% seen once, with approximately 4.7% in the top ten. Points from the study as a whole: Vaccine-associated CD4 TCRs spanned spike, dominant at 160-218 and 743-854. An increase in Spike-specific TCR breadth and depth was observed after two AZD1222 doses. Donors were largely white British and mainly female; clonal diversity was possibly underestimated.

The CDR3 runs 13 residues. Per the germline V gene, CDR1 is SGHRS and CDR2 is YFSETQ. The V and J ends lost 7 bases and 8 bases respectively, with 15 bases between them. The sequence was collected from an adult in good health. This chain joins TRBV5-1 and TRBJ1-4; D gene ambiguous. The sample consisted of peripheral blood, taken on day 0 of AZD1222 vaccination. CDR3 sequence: CASRYNHGEKLFF. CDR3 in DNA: TGCGCCAGCCGCTACAATCACGGGGAAAAACTGTTTTTT.